The 9 T cell receptor beta chains reported below all come from one sample, sequenced in a study of vaccination effects on CD4 cells after COVID-19. No antigens are known for them. Investigators separated out CD4+ T cells once less than 11 days of culture had passed. The table came from immunoSEQ multiplex PCR; TCRdb's copy has only in-frame clones and leaves some out. This sample has about 74,000 clones; 75% to 80% occur once, and the top ten carry roughly 1.9%. This sample comprised CD4+ T cells from PBMCs cultured without peptide, obtained before COVID-19 vaccination. The receptors stem from a human donor who received a COVID-19 vaccine.

The gene calls are TRBV10-2 and TRBJ2-2; the match to TRBD2 covers 12 bases. Germline lookup yields CDR1 WSHSY and CDR2 SAAADI. Trimming cost V 8 bases and J 2 bases; bases outside gene matches: 9. CDR3 length: 17 residues. CDR3 sequence reads: CASQRLAGGPNTGELFF. The CDR3 DNA reads TGCGCCAGCCAAAGGCTAGCGGGGGGGCCAAACACCGGGGAGCTGTTTTTT.

The V gene is TRBV7-2, the J gene TRBJ1-2; D is possibly TRBD1 (6 bases). CDR3 length equals 14 residues. In germline, CDR1 is SGHTA, CDR2 FQGNSA. Trimming took off 1 base at V and 8 bases at J, with 14 bases between the two ends. CDR3 sequence (DNA): TGTGCCAGCAGCTTAGAACAGGGAGTGGGCGGCTACACCTTC. The encoded protein is CASSLEQGVGGYTF. Complete variable domain (other parts from reference TRBV7-2 and TRBJ1-2): GAGVSQSPSNKVTEKGKDVELRCDPISGHTALYWYRQSLGQGLEFLIYFQGNSAPDKSGLPSDRFSAERTGGSVSTLTIQRTQQEDSAVYLCASSLEQGVGGYTFGSGTRLTVV.

The chain recombines TRBV7-2 with TRBJ2-3; 8 nucleotides line up with TRBD1. This CDR3 spans 13 amino acids. The J segment lost 4 bases and the V segment lost 4 bases, leaving 1 base of the junction unmatched. Looked up from germline, CDR1 is SGHTA and CDR2 is FQGNSA. CDR3 bases: TGTGCCAGCAGCTCGACAGGGGCAGATACGCAGTATTTT. Translation gives CASSSTGADTQYF.

The chain links TRBV6-5 to TRBJ2-5; D possibly corresponds to TRBD2 (5 bases). The germline gives CDR1 MNHEY, CDR2 SVGAGI. The CDR3 runs 14 residues. V was cut by 5 bases and J by 5 bases, with 15 bases left in between. The CDR3 region has the DNA TGTGCCAGCAGTAAAACCGGGATAGGCGAGACCCAGTACTTC. Its protein is CASSKTGIGETQYF.

The chain joins TRBV30 to TRBJ1-1; tentatively, D is TRBD1 (5 bases). This CDR3 is built from 12 residues. The germline gives CDR1 GTSNPN, CDR2 SVGIG (reference sequence). Trimming took off 0 bases at V and 11 bases at J, with 13 bases between the two ends. The CDR3 region is CAWSVIGAYAFF. DNA for the CDR3: TGTGCCTGGAGTGTAATAGGGGCGTATGCTTTCTTT.

The rearrangement uses TRBV4-1 and TRBJ1-6; D uncertain. The CDR3 sequence is 15 residues long. Germline V gives CDR1 MGHRA, CDR2 YSYEKL. V was shortened by 1 base and J by 5 bases, with 9 bases between the two germline ends. In DNA, the CDR3 is TGCGCCAGCAGCCAAGGAATGTCAAATAATTCACCCCTCCACTTT. Its protein product is CASSQGMSNNSPLHF.

The chain carries TRBV28 and TRBJ1-1; D not certain. Germline V gene sequence: CDR1 MDHEN, CDR2 SYDVKM. V was trimmed by 2 bases and J by 5 bases, leaving 12 bases between them. This CDR3 spans 14 amino acids. The CDR3 bases are TGTGCCAGCAGTTTAGGCCTCGGGGTTACTGAAGCTTTCTTT. It encodes CASSLGLGVTEAFF.

This clone was recorded only once. The chain links TRBV18 to TRBJ2-5; D is possibly TRBD2 (5 bases). Per the germline V gene, CDR1 is KGHSH and CDR2 is LQKENI. V lost 3 bases and J lost 4, with 9 bases in between. This CDR3 has 13 amino acids. The CDR3 is CASSPDWRETQYF. The CDR3 coding sequence is TGTGCCAGCTCACCGGACTGGCGAGAGACCCAGTACTTC.

V is TRBV7-2 and J is TRBJ2-5; 12 bases map to TRBD2. The ends lost 3 bases at V and 4 bases at J; junction bases unmatched: 3. CDR3 size: 15 residues. From germline, CDR1 is SGHTA and CDR2 FQGNSA. CDR3: CASSLVLAGGETQYF. CDR3 DNA sequence: TGTGCCAGCAGCTTGGTACTAGCGGGGGGAGAGACCCAGTACTTC. The variable domain in full, with the rest retrieved from reference TRBV7-2 and TRBJ2-5, is GAGVSQSPSNKVTEKGKDVELRCDPISGHTALYWYRQSLGQGLEFLIYFQGNSAPDKSGLPSDRFSAERTGGSVSTLTIQRTQQEDSAVYLCASSLVLAGGETQYFGPGTRLLVL.